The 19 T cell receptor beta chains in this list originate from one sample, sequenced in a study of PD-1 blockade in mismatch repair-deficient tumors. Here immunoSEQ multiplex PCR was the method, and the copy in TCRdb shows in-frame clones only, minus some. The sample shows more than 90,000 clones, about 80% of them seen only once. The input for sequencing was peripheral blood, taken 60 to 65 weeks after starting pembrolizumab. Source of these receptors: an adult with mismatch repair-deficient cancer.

The DNA of the CDR3 is TGTGCCAGCAGCTTAATCAGCGCGAACACCGGGGAGCTGTTTTTT. Translating it yields CASSLISANTGELFF. J is TRBJ2-2 and V is TRBV7-3; D gene ambiguous. V was pared by 1 base and J by 0 bases, with 6 bases between. The V gene's germline CDR1 is SGHTA and CDR2 FQGTGA. The length of the CDR3 is 15 residues.

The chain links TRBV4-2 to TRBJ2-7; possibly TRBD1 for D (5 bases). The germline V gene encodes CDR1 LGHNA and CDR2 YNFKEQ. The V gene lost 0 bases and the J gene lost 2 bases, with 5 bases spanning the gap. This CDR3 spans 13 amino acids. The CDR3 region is CASSQDRAYEQYF. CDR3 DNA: TGTGCCAGCAGCCAAGACAGGGCCTACGAGCAGTACTTC.

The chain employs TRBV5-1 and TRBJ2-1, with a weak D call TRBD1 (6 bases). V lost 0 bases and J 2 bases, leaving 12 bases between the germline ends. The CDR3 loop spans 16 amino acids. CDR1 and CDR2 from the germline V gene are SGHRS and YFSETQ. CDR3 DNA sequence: TGCGCCAGCAGCTTGGGGGGGACAACTACCTACAATGAGCAGTTCTTC. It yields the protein CASSLGGTTTYNEQFF.

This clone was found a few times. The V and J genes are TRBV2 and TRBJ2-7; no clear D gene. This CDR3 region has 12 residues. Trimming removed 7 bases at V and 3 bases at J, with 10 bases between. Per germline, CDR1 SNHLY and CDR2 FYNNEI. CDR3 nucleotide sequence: TGTGCCAGCACAGGACGAGTCTACGAGCAGTACTTC. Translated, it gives CASTGRVYEQYF.

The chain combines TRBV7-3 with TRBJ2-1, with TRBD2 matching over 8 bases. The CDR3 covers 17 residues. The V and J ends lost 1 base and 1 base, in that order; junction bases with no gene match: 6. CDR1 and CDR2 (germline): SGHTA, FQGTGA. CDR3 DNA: TGTGCCAGCAGCTTAAACAGCGGGAGATTATCCTACAATGAGCAGTTCTTC. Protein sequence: CASSLNSGRLSYNEQFF.

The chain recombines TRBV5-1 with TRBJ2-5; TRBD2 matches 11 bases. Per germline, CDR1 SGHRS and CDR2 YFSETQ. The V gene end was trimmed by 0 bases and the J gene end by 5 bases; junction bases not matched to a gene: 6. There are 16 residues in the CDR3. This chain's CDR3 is CASSLVAGGGVETQYF. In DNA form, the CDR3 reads TGCGCCAGCAGCTTGGTAGCGGGAGGGGGCGTGGAGACCCAGTACTTC.

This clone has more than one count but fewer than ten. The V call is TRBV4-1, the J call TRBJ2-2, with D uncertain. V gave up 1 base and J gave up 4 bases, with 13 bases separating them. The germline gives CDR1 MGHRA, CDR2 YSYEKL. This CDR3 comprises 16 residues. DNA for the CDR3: TGCGCCAGCAGCCAAGTAGATCTGGGTTTCACCGGGGAGCTGTTTTTT. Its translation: CASSQVDLGFTGELFF.

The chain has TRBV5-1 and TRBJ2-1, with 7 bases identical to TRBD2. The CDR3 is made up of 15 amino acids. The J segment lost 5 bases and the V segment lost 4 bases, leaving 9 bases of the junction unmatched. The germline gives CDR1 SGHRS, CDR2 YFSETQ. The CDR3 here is CASSPFAAGDNEQFF. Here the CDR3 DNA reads TGCGCCAGCAGCCCCTTTGCCGCGGGAGACAATGAGCAGTTCTTC.

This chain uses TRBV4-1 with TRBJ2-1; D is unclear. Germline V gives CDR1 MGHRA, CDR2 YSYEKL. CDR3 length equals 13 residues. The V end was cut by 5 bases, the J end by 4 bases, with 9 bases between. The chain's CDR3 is CASSWSFYNEQFF. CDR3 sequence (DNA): TGCGCCAGCAGCTGGAGCTTTTACAATGAGCAGTTCTTC.

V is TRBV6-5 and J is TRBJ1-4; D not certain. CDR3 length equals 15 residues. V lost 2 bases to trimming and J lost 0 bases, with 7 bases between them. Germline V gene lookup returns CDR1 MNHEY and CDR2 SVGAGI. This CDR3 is CASSYTKTTNEKLFF. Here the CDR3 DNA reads TGTGCCAGCAGTTACACCAAAACAACTAATGAAAAACTGTTTTTT.

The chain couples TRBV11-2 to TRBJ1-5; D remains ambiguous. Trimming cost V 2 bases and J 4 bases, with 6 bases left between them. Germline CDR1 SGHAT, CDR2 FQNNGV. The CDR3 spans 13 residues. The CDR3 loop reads CASSLWENQPQHF. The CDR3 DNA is TGTGCCAGCAGCTTATGGGAAAATCAGCCCCAGCATTTT.

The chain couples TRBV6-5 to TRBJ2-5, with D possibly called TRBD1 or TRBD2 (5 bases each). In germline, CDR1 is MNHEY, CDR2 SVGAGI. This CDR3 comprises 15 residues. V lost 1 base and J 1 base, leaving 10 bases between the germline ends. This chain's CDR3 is CASSYWGSVQETQYF. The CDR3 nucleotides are TGTGCCAGCAGTTACTGGGGGTCGGTCCAAGAGACCCAGTACTTC.

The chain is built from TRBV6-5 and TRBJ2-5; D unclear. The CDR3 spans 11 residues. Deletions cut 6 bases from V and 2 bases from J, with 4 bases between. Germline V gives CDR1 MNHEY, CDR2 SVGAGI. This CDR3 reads CASRAQETQYF. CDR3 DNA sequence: TGTGCCAGCAGAGCGCAAGAGACCCAGTACTTC.

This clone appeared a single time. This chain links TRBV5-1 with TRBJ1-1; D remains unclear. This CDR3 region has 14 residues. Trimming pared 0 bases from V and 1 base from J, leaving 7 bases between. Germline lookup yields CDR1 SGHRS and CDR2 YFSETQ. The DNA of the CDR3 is TGCGCCAGCAGCTTGGACGGGGAGAACACTGAAGCTTTCTTT. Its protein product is CASSLDGENTEAFF. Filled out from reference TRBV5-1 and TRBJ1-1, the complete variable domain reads KAGVTQTPRYLIKTRGQQVTLSCSPISGHRSVSWYQQTPGQGLQFLFEYFSETQRNKGNFPGRFSGRQFSNSRSEMNVSTLELGDSALYLCASSLDGENTEAFFGQGTRLTVV.

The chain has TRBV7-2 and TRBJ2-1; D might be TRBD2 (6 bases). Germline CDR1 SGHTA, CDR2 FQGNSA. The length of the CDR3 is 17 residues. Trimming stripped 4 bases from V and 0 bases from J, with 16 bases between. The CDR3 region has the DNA TGTGCCAGCAGCTCCCGGACTACATCAATCTCCTACAATGAGCAGTTCTTC. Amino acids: CASSSRTTSISYNEQFF.

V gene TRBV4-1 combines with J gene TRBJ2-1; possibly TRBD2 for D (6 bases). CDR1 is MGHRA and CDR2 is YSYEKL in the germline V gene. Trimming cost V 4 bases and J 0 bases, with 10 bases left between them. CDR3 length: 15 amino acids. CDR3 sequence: CASSLIADSYNEQFF. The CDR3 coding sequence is TGCGCCAGCAGCCTGATAGCGGACTCCTACAATGAGCAGTTCTTC.

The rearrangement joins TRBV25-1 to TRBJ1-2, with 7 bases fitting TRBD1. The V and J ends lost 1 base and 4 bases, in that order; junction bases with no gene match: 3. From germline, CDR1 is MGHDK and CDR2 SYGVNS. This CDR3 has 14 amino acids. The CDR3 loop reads CASSEFGDSYGYTF. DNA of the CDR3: TGTGCCAGCAGTGAATTCGGGGACAGCTATGGCTACACCTTC.

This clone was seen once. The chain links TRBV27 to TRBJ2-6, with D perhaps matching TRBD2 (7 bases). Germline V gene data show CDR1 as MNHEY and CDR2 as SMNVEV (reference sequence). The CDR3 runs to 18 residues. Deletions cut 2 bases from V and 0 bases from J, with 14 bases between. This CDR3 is CASSLTQGGYSGANVLTF. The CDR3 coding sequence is TGTGCCAGCAGTTTAACACAGGGAGGGTACTCTGGGGCCAACGTCCTGACTTTC.

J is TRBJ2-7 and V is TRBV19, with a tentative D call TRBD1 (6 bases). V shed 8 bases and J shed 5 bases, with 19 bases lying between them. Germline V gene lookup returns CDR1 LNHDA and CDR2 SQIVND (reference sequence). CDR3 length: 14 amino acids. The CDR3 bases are TGTGCCAGTTCTCCGGGCCAGGGGCTAGACGAGCAGTACTTC. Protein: CASSPGQGLDEQYF.